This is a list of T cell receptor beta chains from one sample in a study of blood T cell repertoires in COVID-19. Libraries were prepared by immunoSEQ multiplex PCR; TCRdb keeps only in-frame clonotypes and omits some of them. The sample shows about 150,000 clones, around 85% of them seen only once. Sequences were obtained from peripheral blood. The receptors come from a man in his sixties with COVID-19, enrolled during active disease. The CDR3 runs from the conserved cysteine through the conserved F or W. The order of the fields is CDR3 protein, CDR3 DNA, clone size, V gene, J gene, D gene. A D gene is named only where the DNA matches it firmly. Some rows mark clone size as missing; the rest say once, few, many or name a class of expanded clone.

CDR3aa: CAWSGQLNQPQHF
CDR3nt: TGTGCCTGGAGTGGACAGCTCAATCAGCCCCAGCATTTT
abundance: NA
v_gene: TRBV30
j_gene: TRBJ1-5
d_gene: NA

CDR3aa: CASRGDRTIGSPLHF
CDR3nt: TGTGCCAGCAGGGGGGACAGGACTATTGGTTCACCCCTCCACTTT
abundance: NA
v_gene: TRBV6-5
j_gene: TRBJ1-6
d_gene: TRBD1

CDR3aa: CASSLMGQGVTNEKLFF
CDR3nt: TGTGCCAGCAGCTTGATGGGGCAGGGGGTCACTAATGAAAAACTGTTTTTT
abundance: NA
v_gene: TRBV5-8
j_gene: TRBJ1-4
d_gene: TRBD1

CDR3aa: CATSRDPGQGAQHF
CDR3nt: TGTGCCACCAGCAGAGATCCGGGGCAGGGGGCCCAGCATTTT
abundance: few
v_gene: TRBV15
j_gene: TRBJ1-5
d_gene: TRBD1

CDR3aa: CASSFAQGAYQETQYF
CDR3nt: TGCGCCAGCAGCTTTGCACAGGGGGCGTACCAAGAGACCCAGTACTTC
abundance: NA
v_gene: TRBV5-1
j_gene: TRBJ2-5
d_gene: TRBD1

CDR3aa: CASSLVGTEGYGYTF
CDR3nt: TGTGCCAGCAGTTTAGTGGGGACAGAGGGTTATGGCTACACCTTC
abundance: few
v_gene: TRBV28
j_gene: TRBJ1-2
d_gene: TRBD1

CDR3aa: CASSAGVVGGGEKLFF
CDR3nt: TGTGCCAGCAGCGCAGGAGTCGTTGGAGGAGGTGAAAAACTGTTTTTT
abundance: NA
v_gene: TRBV9
j_gene: TRBJ1-4
d_gene: NA

CDR3aa: CASSFRRGSEAFF
CDR3nt: TGTGCCAGCAGTTTTCGAAGGGGGAGTGAAGCTTTCTTT
abundance: once
v_gene: TRBV12-3/TRBV12-4
j_gene: TRBJ1-1
d_gene: NA

CDR3aa: CASSRGGSSNEKLFF
CDR3nt: TGTGCCAGCAGTCGGGGGGGCTCGTCTAATGAAAAACTGTTTTTT
abundance: once
v_gene: TRBV7-2
j_gene: TRBJ1-4
d_gene: NA

CDR3aa: CAISGGDWDTEAFF
CDR3nt: TGTGCCATCAGTGGCGGAGACTGGGACACTGAAGCTTTCTTT
abundance: NA
v_gene: TRBV10-3
j_gene: TRBJ1-1
d_gene: NA

CDR3aa: CASSPLRDGYTF
CDR3nt: TGTGCCAGCTCACCACTCAGGGATGGCTACACCTTC
abundance: NA
v_gene: TRBV18
j_gene: TRBJ1-2
d_gene: NA

CDR3aa: CASSLLTSGMNEQFF
CDR3nt: TGCGCCAGCAGCTTGTTAACTAGCGGAATGAATGAGCAGTTCTTC
abundance: NA
v_gene: TRBV5-1
j_gene: TRBJ2-1
d_gene: TRBD2

CDR3aa: CASSYSGTTGYGYTF
CDR3nt: TGTGCCAGCAGTTACTCCGGGACAACGGGCTATGGCTACACCTTC
abundance: NA
v_gene: TRBV6-5
j_gene: TRBJ1-2
d_gene: NA

CDR3aa: CASSPRDRGWGYTF
CDR3nt: TGTGCCAGTAGTCCCCGGGACAGGGGTTGGGGCTACACCTTC
abundance: NA
v_gene: TRBV19
j_gene: TRBJ1-2
d_gene: TRBD1

CDR3aa: CASSPGGTEAFF
CDR3nt: TGTGCCAGCAGCCCCGGGGGGACTGAAGCTTTCTTT
abundance: NA
v_gene: TRBV3-1/TRBV3-2
j_gene: TRBJ1-1
d_gene: NA

CDR3aa: CASSLLVNTEAFF
CDR3nt: TGTGCCAGCAGCTTGCTAGTAAACACTGAAGCTTTCTTT
abundance: few
v_gene: TRBV5-5
j_gene: TRBJ1-1
d_gene: NA

CDR3aa: CSATKDRSYTF
CDR3nt: TGCAGTGCAACGAAAGACAGGAGCTACACCTTC
abundance: NA
v_gene: TRBV20-1
j_gene: TRBJ1-2
d_gene: NA

CDR3aa: CASSLAGTRKDTQYF
CDR3nt: TGTGCCAGCAGCTTGGCGGGGACTAGGAAAGATACGCAGTATTTT
abundance: once
v_gene: TRBV5-6
j_gene: TRBJ2-3
d_gene: TRBD2

CDR3aa: CASSSGDRISNEKLFF
CDR3nt: TGTGCCAGCAGCTCCGGGGACAGGATCTCTAATGAAAAACTGTTTTTT
abundance: NA
v_gene: TRBV7-2
j_gene: TRBJ1-4
d_gene: TRBD1

CDR3aa: CASSESGRGQPQHF
CDR3nt: TGTGCCAGCAGTGAATCCGGCAGAGGCCAGCCCCAGCATTTT
abundance: NA
v_gene: TRBV25-1
j_gene: TRBJ1-5
d_gene: NA

CDR3aa: CASRRSENNEQFF
CDR3nt: TGTGCCAGCAGAAGAAGCGAAAACAATGAGCAGTTCTTC
abundance: NA
v_gene: TRBV6-6
j_gene: TRBJ2-1
d_gene: NA

CDR3aa: CAIKRQGYTEAFF
CDR3nt: TGTGCCATCAAAAGACAGGGTTACACTGAAGCTTTCTTT
abundance: NA
v_gene: TRBV10-3
j_gene: TRBJ1-1
d_gene: TRBD1

CDR3aa: CAISSAGSGKSEQYF
CDR3nt: TGTGCCATCTCGTCTGCAGGTAGCGGGAAGTCCGAGCAGTACTTC
abundance: NA
v_gene: TRBV6-5
j_gene: TRBJ2-7
d_gene: TRBD2

CDR3aa: CASSFRQGHTEAFF
CDR3nt: TGTGCCAGCAGTTTCCGGCAGGGTCACACTGAAGCTTTCTTT
abundance: NA
v_gene: TRBV27
j_gene: TRBJ1-1
d_gene: NA

CDR3aa: CASTKLGTGTGELFF
CDR3nt: TGTGCCAGTACTAAGCTAGGGACAGGGACCGGGGAGCTGTTTTTT
abundance: NA
v_gene: TRBV19
j_gene: TRBJ2-2
d_gene: TRBD1

CDR3aa: CSVRTGTSGQDEQFF
CDR3nt: TGCAGCGTCCGGACCGGGACTAGCGGTCAGGATGAGCAGTTCTTC
abundance: NA
v_gene: TRBV29-1
j_gene: TRBJ2-1
d_gene: TRBD2

CDR3aa: CASSEGLQGAYEQYF
CDR3nt: TGTGCCAGCAGTGAAGGGTTACAGGGGGCCTACGAGCAGTACTTC
abundance: NA
v_gene: TRBV2
j_gene: TRBJ2-7
d_gene: TRBD1

CDR3aa: CASSELFYKNIQYF
CDR3nt: TGTGCCAGTTCTGAGCTATTCTACAAAAACATTCAGTACTTC
abundance: NA
v_gene: TRBV19
j_gene: TRBJ2-4
d_gene: NA

CDR3aa: CASSPGQGLSEAFF
CDR3nt: TGTGCCAGCTCACCGGGACAGGGGCTTTCTGAAGCTTTCTTT
abundance: NA
v_gene: TRBV18
j_gene: TRBJ1-1
d_gene: TRBD1

CDR3aa: CASSPLGQASYNEQFF
CDR3nt: TGCGCCAGCAGCCCTCTGGGACAGGCTTCCTACAATGAGCAGTTCTTC
abundance: NA
v_gene: TRBV5-1
j_gene: TRBJ2-1
d_gene: TRBD1

CDR3aa: CASSQERAIGYGYTF
CDR3nt: TGTGCCAGCAGCCAAGAAAGAGCGATCGGCTATGGCTACACCTTC
abundance: once
v_gene: TRBV3-1/TRBV3-2
j_gene: TRBJ1-2
d_gene: NA

CDR3aa: CASTWLANTGELFF
CDR3nt: TGCGCCAGCACCTGGCTAGCGAACACCGGGGAGCTGTTTTTT
abundance: NA
v_gene: TRBV5-1
j_gene: TRBJ2-2
d_gene: NA

CDR3aa: CASSTTGAITDTQYF
CDR3nt: TGTGCCAGCAGTACGACAGGGGCTATCACAGATACGCAGTATTTT
abundance: NA
v_gene: TRBV28
j_gene: TRBJ2-3
d_gene: TRBD1

CDR3aa: CATEQGASNQPQHF
CDR3nt: TGTGCCACCGAACAGGGGGCCAGCAATCAGCCCCAGCATTTT
abundance: NA
v_gene: TRBV19
j_gene: TRBJ1-5
d_gene: TRBD1

CDR3aa: CASSQVGGTPSYEQYF
CDR3nt: TGTGCCAGCAGCCAAGTCGGGGGTACCCCCTCCTACGAGCAGTACTTC
abundance: NA
v_gene: TRBV3-1/TRBV3-2
j_gene: TRBJ2-7
d_gene: NA

CDR3aa: CAWSTWAGQPQHF
CDR3nt: TGTGCCTGGAGTACGTGGGCCGGTCAGCCCCAGCATTTT
abundance: NA
v_gene: TRBV30
j_gene: TRBJ1-5
d_gene: NA

CDR3aa: CASSRIAGPSTDTQYF
CDR3nt: TGCGCCAGCAGCCGTATAGCGGGGCCCAGCACAGATACGCAGTATTTT
abundance: NA
v_gene: TRBV5-1
j_gene: TRBJ2-3
d_gene: TRBD2

CDR3aa: CASSGTPGNSGNTIYF
CDR3nt: TGTGCCAGTAGTGGGACACCAGGCAACTCTGGAAACACCATATATTTT
abundance: NA
v_gene: TRBV19
j_gene: TRBJ1-3
d_gene: NA

CDR3aa: CASSQSAPGLAGNEQFF
CDR3nt: TGTGCCAGCAGCCAATCGGCGCCGGGACTAGCGGGGAATGAGCAGTTCTTC
abundance: NA
v_gene: TRBV16
j_gene: TRBJ2-1
d_gene: TRBD2

CDR3aa: CASSWRGSYGYTF
CDR3nt: TGTGCCAGCAGCTGGAGGGGCAGCTATGGCTACACCTTC
abundance: NA
v_gene: TRBV5-6
j_gene: TRBJ1-2
d_gene: NA

CDR3aa: CASSQYRDRVRSNQPQHF
CDR3nt: TGTGCCAGCAGTCAATACCGGGACAGGGTTAGGAGCAATCAGCCCCAGCATTTT
abundance: NA
v_gene: TRBV6-6
j_gene: TRBJ1-5
d_gene: TRBD1

CDR3aa: CASGQDFGFSPLHF
CDR3nt: TGTGCCAGTGGGCAGGACTTCGGGTTCTCACCCCTCCACTTT
abundance: few
v_gene: TRBV19
j_gene: TRBJ1-6
d_gene: NA

CDR3aa: CASSLFRAFTDTQYF
CDR3nt: TGTGCCAGCAGCTTATTCCGCGCCTTCACAGATACGCAGTATTTT
abundance: NA
v_gene: TRBV11-2
j_gene: TRBJ2-3
d_gene: NA

CDR3aa: CASWDRGYQPQHF
CDR3nt: TGTGCCAGTTGGGACAGGGGGTATCAGCCCCAGCATTTT
abundance: NA
v_gene: TRBV28
j_gene: TRBJ1-5
d_gene: TRBD1

CDR3aa: CAISESGGSNQPQHF
CDR3nt: TGTGCCATCAGTGAGTCGGGGGGGAGCAATCAGCCCCAGCATTTT
abundance: NA
v_gene: TRBV10-3
j_gene: TRBJ1-5
d_gene: NA

CDR3aa: CASSSRTEEAFF
CDR3nt: TGTGCCAGCAGTTCTCGGACAGAAGAAGCTTTCTTT
abundance: NA
v_gene: TRBV6-5
j_gene: TRBJ1-1
d_gene: NA

CDR3aa: CASSPRAGGSSYEQYF
CDR3nt: TGTGCCAGCTCACCAAGGGCAGGGGGATCCTCCTACGAGCAGTACTTC
abundance: once
v_gene: TRBV18
j_gene: TRBJ2-7
d_gene: TRBD1

CDR3aa: CASSYGGSVYIQYF
CDR3nt: TGTGCCAGCAGTTACGGAGGGTCTGTCTATATCCAGTACTTC
abundance: NA
v_gene: TRBV6-2/TRBV6-3
j_gene: TRBJ2-5
d_gene: NA

CDR3aa: CASRTTGFVDTQYF
CDR3nt: TGTGCCAGCAGAACGACAGGGTTCGTGGATACGCAGTATTTT
abundance: NA
v_gene: TRBV5-4
j_gene: TRBJ2-3
d_gene: TRBD1

CDR3aa: CASSDSGRGNEQFF
CDR3nt: TGTGCCAGCAGTGACAGCGGGAGGGGGAATGAGCAGTTCTTC
abundance: once
v_gene: TRBV6-4
j_gene: TRBJ2-1
d_gene: TRBD2

CDR3aa: CATSDSNQPQHF
CDR3nt: TGTGCCACCAGTGACTCTAATCAGCCCCAGCATTTT
abundance: NA
v_gene: TRBV24-1
j_gene: TRBJ1-5
d_gene: NA

CDR3aa: CASSPRQGLRTEAFF
CDR3nt: TGTGCCAGCTCACCACGTCAGGGGCTACGGACTGAAGCTTTCTTT
abundance: NA
v_gene: TRBV18
j_gene: TRBJ1-1
d_gene: NA

CDR3aa: CASSPTGLVGYTF
CDR3nt: TGTGCCAGCAGCCCGACAGGCCTGGTTGGCTACACCTTC
abundance: NA
v_gene: TRBV11-3
j_gene: TRBJ1-2
d_gene: NA